These T cell receptor beta chains were read from a single sample in a study of blood T cell repertoires in COVID-19. Profiled with immunoSEQ multiplex PCR; TCRdb holds only in-frame clones, not every one. Here the sample spans about 230,000 clones, about 83% being singletons. The sequenced sample consisted of peripheral blood. The receptors stem from a woman aged 45-60 years with acute or convalescent COVID-19. The CDR3 runs from the conserved cysteine through the conserved F or W. The order of the fields is J gene, V gene, CDR3 protein.

TRBJ2-1,TRBV24-1,CATRTEGRDNEQFF
TRBJ2-7,TRBV29-1,CSVGTGDEQYF
TRBJ1-3,TRBV5-1,CASSLGGGSGNTIYF
TRBJ1-2,TRBV28,CASSPRQGGYTF
TRBJ1-1,TRBV4-1,CASSQDQLTGVNTEAFF
TRBJ2-7,TRBV3-1/TRBV3-2,CASSRKPGGNYEQYF
TRBJ1-2,TRBV21-1,CATSLGYTF
TRBJ2-7,TRBV9,CASSLDHAYEQYF
TRBJ1-1,TRBV2,CASRQDWQAWEAFF
TRBJ1-1,TRBV2,CASSKGQRNTEAFF
TRBJ2-5,TRBV5-1,CASSPGGTGATQYF
TRBJ2-5,TRBV7-9,CASAVRLETQYF
TRBJ2-3,TRBV4-2,CASSQEQSSGQYF
TRBJ2-7,TRBV6-5,CASSPQAGGRQEQYF
TRBJ1-2,TRBV6-4,CASSDSGSYGYTF
TRBJ1-1,TRBV5-1,CASSTRGLNTEAFF
TRBJ1-5,TRBV24-1,CATSDMDSSNQPQHF
TRBJ1-5,TRBV7-2,CASSFQFNQPQHF
TRBJ1-5,TRBV2,CASSERGMPQHF
TRBJ2-7,TRBV18,CASSPTGSGYEQYF
TRBJ2-1,TRBV19,CASSLTSGGSSYNEQFF
TRBJ2-7,TRBV28,CASKGQGSSHEQYF
TRBJ2-1,TRBV6-5,CASSLTGDNEQFF
TRBJ1-2,TRBV6-5,CASSKTGTGYTF
TRBJ2-2,TRBV29-1,CSVEDRLNTGELFF
TRBJ2-4,TRBV7-9,CASSPDYWISNIQYF
TRBJ2-7,TRBV29-1,CSVATQGAYEQYF
TRBJ1-2,TRBV7-8,CASSTGNYGYTF
TRBJ1-3,TRBV7-9,CASSSSGAGNTIYF
TRBJ1-5,TRBV6-5,CASRETGTGVQPQHF
TRBJ2-1,TRBV4-2,CASSEERGEQFF
TRBJ2-7,TRBV14,CASSQAYEQYF
TRBJ2-7,TRBV5-1,CASTRTGGYEQYF
TRBJ2-3,TRBV24-1,CATSDLGTSHPTDTQYF
TRBJ2-7,TRBV28,CASSFLYEQYF
TRBJ1-2,TRBV19,CASQTTAGVYGYTF
TRBJ2-4,TRBV20-1,CSASLAGGYIQYF
TRBJ2-5,TRBV7-2,CASSRQHQETQYF
TRBJ1-3,TRBV29-1,CSVVTGVLGNTIYF
TRBJ1-2,TRBV4-1,CASSQVVGEYGYTF